Sequencing of this TCR beta chain was carried out in a study of blood T cell repertoires in COVID-19. This CDR3 has 16 residues. Germline V lookup: CDR1 SGHRS, CDR2 YFSETQ. Trimming removed 5 bases from V and 1 base from J, with 15 bases in between. TCRdb's table, derived via immunoSEQ multiplex PCR, lists solely in-frame clones and lacks some. The sample has 250,000 to 350,000 clones, 88% seen once. The TCR comes from a woman in her twenties or thirties who had recovered from COVID-19. The chain couples TRBV5-1 to TRBJ2-2; TRBD2 might be the D (7 bases). The sample consisted of PBMCs or T cells enriched from blood (not recorded which). The CDR3 here is CASRPAGAMNTGELFF. In DNA, the CDR3 is TGCGCCAGCAGACCCGCGGGGGCGATGAACACCGGGGAGCTGTTTTTT.